This T cell receptor beta chain was retrieved from a study of lymphopenia after photon versus proton radiotherapy. Study-wide results and limits: Survival link was tested only in deceased patients; proton benefit remains a possibility.

With regard to this clone: What it binds is unknown.

V lost 2 bases to trimming and J lost 10 bases, with 10 bases between them. This CDR3 has 13 amino acids. The germline V gene has CDR1 SGDLS and CDR2 YYNGEE. Sequenced by immunoSEQ multiplex PCR; TCRdb stores in-frame clones only, minus some. Found here are 70,000 to 95,000 clones, approximately 82% of them singletons; the top ten hold approximately 1.4%. The rearrangement links TRBV9 to TRBJ1-6; the D gene is possibly TRBD1 (5 bases). Material: peripheral blood, obtained from a patient treated with proton-based radiotherapy. This TCR derives from a man aged 55 to 70 with pancreatic cancer. CDR3 DNA: TGTGCCAGCAGCGTCAGGGCAGGCTCACCCCTCCACTTT. Its translation: CASSVRAGSPLHF.